This T cell receptor (beta chain) was sequenced during a study of cytotoxic CD8 clonotypes in ibrutinib-treated CLL. Study results and caveats: Public clonotypes proved infrequent, and on treatment they shrank or remained steady. Clonality was higher at ibrutinib response and returned toward baseline at progression.

The assay was immunoSEQ multiplex PCR, and TCRdb's table has in-frame clones only and misses some. The sample includes about 49,000 clones, roughly 57% of them seen just once. Note on this clone: Its matching antigen is unknown.

The CDR3 spans 18 residues. The V gene end was trimmed by 0 bases and the J gene end by 1 base; junction bases not matched to a gene: 10. CDR1 is SGDLS and CDR2 is YYNGEE in the germline V gene. The rearrangement links TRBV9 to TRBJ1-3; 7 nucleotides agree with TRBD1. This TCR was sampled from a human donor with chronic lymphocytic leukemia. The sample consisted of PBMCs, taken after 12 months of ibrutinib treatment. This CDR3 is CASSVGSGQALSGNTIYF. CDR3 DNA: TGTGCCAGCAGCGTAGGTTCAGGACAGGCCTTATCTGGAAACACCATATATTTT.